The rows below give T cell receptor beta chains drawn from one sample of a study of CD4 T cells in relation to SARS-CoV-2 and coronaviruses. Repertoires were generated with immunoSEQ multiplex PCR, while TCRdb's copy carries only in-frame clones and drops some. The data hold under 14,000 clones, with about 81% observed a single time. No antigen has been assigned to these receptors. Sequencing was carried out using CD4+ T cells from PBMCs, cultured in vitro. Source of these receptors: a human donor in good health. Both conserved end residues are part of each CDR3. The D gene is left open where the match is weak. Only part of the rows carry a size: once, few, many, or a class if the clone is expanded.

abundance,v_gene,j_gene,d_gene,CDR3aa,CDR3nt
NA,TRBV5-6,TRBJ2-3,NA,CASIDSGTFSTDTQYF,TGTGCCAGCATCGATTCCGGGACATTCAGCACAGATACGCAGTATTTT
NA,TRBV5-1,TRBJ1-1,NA,CASSRDGISTEAFF,TGCGCCAGCAGCCGCGATGGGATCAGCACTGAAGCTTTCTTT
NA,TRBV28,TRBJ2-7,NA,CASSLWDKEQYF,TGTGCCAGCAGTTTGTGGGACAAAGAGCAGTACTTC
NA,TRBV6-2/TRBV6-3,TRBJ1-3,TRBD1,CASSDGQEAGNTIYF,TGTGCCAGCAGTGACGGACAGGAGGCTGGAAACACCATATATTTT
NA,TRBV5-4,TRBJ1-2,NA,CASSLAGKPLGYTF,TGTGCCAGCAGCTTGGCCGGCAAACCTCTAGGCTACACCTTC
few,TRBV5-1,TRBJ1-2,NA,CASSSGVENYGYTF,TGCGCCAGCAGCTCTGGGGTGGAGAACTATGGCTACACCTTC
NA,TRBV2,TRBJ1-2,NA,CASTGQAGLDGYTF,TGTGCCAGCACTGGCCAGGCAGGGTTGGATGGCTACACCTTC
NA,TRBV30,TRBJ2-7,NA,CAWSDTYYEQYF,TGTGCCTGGAGTGACACATACTACGAGCAGTACTTC
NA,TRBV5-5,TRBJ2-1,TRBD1,CASRLDRGRDEQFF,TGTGCCAGCAGACTAGACAGGGGGCGCGATGAGCAGTTCTTC
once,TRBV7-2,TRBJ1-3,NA,CASSPWDPKSGNTIYF,TGTGCCAGCAGCCCCTGGGACCCGAAATCTGGAAACACCATATATTTT
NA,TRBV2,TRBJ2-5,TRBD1,CASSQTGEETQYF,TGTGCCAGCAGCCAAACAGGGGAAGAGACCCAGTACTTC
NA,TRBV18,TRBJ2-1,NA,CASSGGGSYNEQFF,TGTGCCAGCTCTGGAGGGGGCAGCTACAATGAGCAGTTCTTC
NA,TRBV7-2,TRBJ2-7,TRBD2,CASSLGLAGPYEQYF,TGTGCCAGCAGCTTGGGACTAGCGGGCCCATACGAGCAGTACTTC
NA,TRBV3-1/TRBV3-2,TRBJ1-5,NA,CASSLQAGNQPQHF,TGTGCCAGCAGCTTACAGGCAGGCAATCAGCCCCAGCATTTT
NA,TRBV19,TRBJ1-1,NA,CASTPQGTMNTEAFF,TGTGCCAGTACTCCCCAGGGGACAATGAACACTGAAGCTTTCTTT
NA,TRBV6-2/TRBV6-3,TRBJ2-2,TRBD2,CASSRTSRVTGELFF,TGTGCCAGCAGTAGGACTAGCCGGGTCACCGGGGAGCTGTTTTTT
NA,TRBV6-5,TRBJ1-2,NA,CASRGGLSVNYGYTF,TGTGCCAGCCGCGGGGGCCTCTCCGTAAACTATGGCTACACCTTC
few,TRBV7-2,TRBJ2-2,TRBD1,CASRGRQGTSAGELFF,TGTGCCAGCAGAGGGCGACAGGGTACTTCGGCCGGGGAGCTGTTTTTT
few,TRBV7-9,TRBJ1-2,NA,CASSLGSFGGYTF,TGTGCCAGCAGCTTAGGCTCATTTGGTGGCTACACCTTC
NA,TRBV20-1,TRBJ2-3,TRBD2,CSARTGGSQYF,TGCAGTGCCCGTACCGGGGGGAGTCAGTATTTT
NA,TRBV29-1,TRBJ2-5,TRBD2,CSVERGLATQETQYF,TGCAGCGTTGAAAGAGGACTAGCCACCCAAGAGACCCAGTACTTC
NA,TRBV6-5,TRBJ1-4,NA,CASSYSRGDNEKLFF,TGTGCCAGCAGTTACTCTCGGGGCGATAATGAAAAACTGTTTTTT
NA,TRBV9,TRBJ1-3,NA,CASRARDNSGNTIYF,TGTGCCAGCAGAGCTAGAGACAACTCTGGAAACACCATATATTTT
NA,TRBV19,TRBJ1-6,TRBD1,CASSTWTGNSPLHF,TGTGCCAGTTCCACCTGGACAGGGAATTCACCCCTCCACTTT
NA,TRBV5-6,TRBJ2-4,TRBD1,CASSPGPGTGFGAKNIQYF,TGTGCCAGCAGCCCGGGTCCCGGGACAGGGTTCGGGGCCAAAAACATTCAGTACTTC
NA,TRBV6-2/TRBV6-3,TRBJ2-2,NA,CASSRASTGELFF,TGTGCCAGCAGCCGCGCTAGCACCGGGGAGCTGTTTTTT
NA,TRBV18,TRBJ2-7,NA,CASSPTHSYEQYF,TGTGCCAGCTCACCGACACACTCCTACGAGCAGTACTTC
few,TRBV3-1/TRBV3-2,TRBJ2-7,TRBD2,CASSQVRGANEQYF,TGTGCCAGCAGCCAAGTGCGGGGGGCTAACGAGCAGTACTTC
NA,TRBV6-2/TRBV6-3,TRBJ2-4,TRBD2,CASSYVLAGGPEGIQYF,TGTGCCAGCAGTTACGTATTAGCGGGGGGGCCAGAGGGCATTCAGTACTTC
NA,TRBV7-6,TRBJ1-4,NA,CASSDPGAYNEKLFF,TGTGCCAGCAGCGATCCAGGGGCTTATAATGAAAAACTGTTTTTT
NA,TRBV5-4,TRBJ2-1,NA,CASSLVGNYNEQFF,TGTGCCAGCAGCTTGGTAGGGAACTACAATGAGCAGTTCTTC
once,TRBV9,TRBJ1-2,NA,CASSEAQGLYGYTF,TGTGCCAGCAGCGAGGCCCAGGGACTCTATGGCTACACCTTC
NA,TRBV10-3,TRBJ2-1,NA,CAIRPEVHNEQFF,TGTGCCATCAGGCCGGAGGTCCACAATGAGCAGTTCTTC
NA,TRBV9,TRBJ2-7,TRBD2,CASSVELAGVSEQYF,TGTGCCAGCAGCGTAGAGTTAGCGGGAGTATCCGAGCAGTACTTC
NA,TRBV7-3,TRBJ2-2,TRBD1,CASSLTPGQGADGELFF,TGTGCCAGCAGCTTAACCCCGGGACAGGGGGCCGACGGGGAGCTGTTTTTT
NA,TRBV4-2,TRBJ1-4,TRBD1,CASSPNRGVSNEKLFF,TGTGCCAGCAGCCCAAACAGGGGAGTGAGTAATGAAAAACTGTTTTTT
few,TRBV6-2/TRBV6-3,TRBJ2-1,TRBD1,CASSYMGQPYNEQFF,TGTGCCAGCAGTTACATGGGACAGCCTTACAATGAGCAGTTCTTC
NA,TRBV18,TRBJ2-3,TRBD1,CASSEGTGGDTQYF,TGTGCCAGCTCAGAGGGGACAGGGGGAGATACGCAGTATTTT
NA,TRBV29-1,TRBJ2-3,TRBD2,CSVARGGTDTQYF,TGCAGCGTTGCCCGCGGGGGGACAGATACGCAGTATTTT
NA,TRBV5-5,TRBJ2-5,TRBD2,CASSSRGAGGETQYF,TGTGCCAGCAGCTCGAGAGGAGCGGGAGGGGAGACCCAGTACTTC
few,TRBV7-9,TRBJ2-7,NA,CASSHDKYEQYF,TGTGCCAGCAGCCACGATAAGTACGAGCAGTACTTC
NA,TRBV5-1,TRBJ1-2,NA,CASSLGQGDGYTF,TGCGCCAGCAGCTTGGGGCAGGGTGACGGCTACACCTTC
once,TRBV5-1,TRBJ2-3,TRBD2,CASSSSGGFGDTQYF,TGCGCCAGCAGCTCAAGCGGGGGGTTTGGAGATACGCAGTATTTT
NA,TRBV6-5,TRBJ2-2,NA,CASRLGTGELFF,TGTGCCAGCAGGCTAGGCACCGGGGAGCTGTTTTTT
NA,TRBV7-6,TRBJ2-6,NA,CASSFGDTSGANVLTF,TGTGCCAGCAGCTTCGGGGACACCTCTGGGGCCAACGTCCTGACTTTC
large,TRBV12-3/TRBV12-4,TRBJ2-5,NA,CASSTVQRAQYF,TGTGCCAGCAGTACGGTTCAGCGGGCCCAGTACTTC
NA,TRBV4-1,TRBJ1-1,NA,CASSQGQKNTEAFF,TGCGCCAGCAGCCAAGGACAGAAGAACACTGAAGCTTTCTTT
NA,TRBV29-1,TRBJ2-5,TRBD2,CSVTGGVETQYF,TGCAGCGTGACCGGGGGGGTCGAGACCCAGTACTTC
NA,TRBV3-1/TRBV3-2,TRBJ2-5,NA,CASSQDPPRSETQYF,TGTGCCAGCAGCCAAGATCCTCCTAGATCTGAGACCCAGTACTTC
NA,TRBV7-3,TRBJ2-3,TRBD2,CASSLGLAGGDTQYF,TGTGCCAGCAGCTTGGGACTAGCGGGAGGAGATACGCAGTATTTT
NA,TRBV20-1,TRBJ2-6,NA,CSASVANVLTF,TGCAGCGCCTCTGTTGCCAACGTCCTGACTTTC
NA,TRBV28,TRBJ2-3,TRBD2,CASRSSGRADTQYF,TGTGCCAGCCGCTCTAGCGGACGGGCAGATACGCAGTATTTT
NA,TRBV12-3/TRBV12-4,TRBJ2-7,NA,CASTNWEYEQYF,TGTGCCAGCACCAACTGGGAATACGAGCAGTACTTC
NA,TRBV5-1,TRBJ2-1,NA,CATSERSRYNEQFF,TGCGCCACCTCGGAGCGGAGCCGTTACAATGAGCAGTTCTTC
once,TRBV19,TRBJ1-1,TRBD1,CASSIRQGNTEAFF,TGTGCCAGTAGCATAAGACAGGGTAACACTGAAGCTTTCTTT